This TCR beta chain originates from a study of CD8 T cells in Susac syndrome (dated by TCRdb to between 2017 and 2020). About the study as a whole: Among the sequenced Susac syndrome patients, six had clinically active disease and roughly eight were in clinical remission. Susac syndrome patients were therapy-naive, on corticosteroids (some also receiving IVIg), or on IVIg alone at blood withdrawal. The study used repertoire sequencing to test whether antigen drove CD8+ T cell activation and differentiation in Susac syndrome.

Results and caveats for the whole study, not just this receptor: In the CD4+ T cell repertoire of Susac syndrome patients, clonal expansion was not detected. The TCR sequencing and HLA analysis was acknowledged to have included a relatively small number of individuals.

In the germline V gene (reference sequence), CDR1 corresponds to LGHDT and CDR2 to YNNKEL. Trimming costs V 4 bases and J 8 bases, and their ends lie 9 bases apart. The CDR3 covers 13 residues, taking in both the cysteine and the phenylalanine. The sequence is cut down to CDR3 DNA, 39 bases in frame from base 1. Regarding this clonotype: The clone's antigen remains unknown. No base quality information exists; no much larger clone differs at one position.

Peripheral blood CD8+ and CD4+ T cells from healthy donors, Susac syndrome patients and multiple sclerosis patients were profiled using high-throughput TCR beta sequencing. The Susac syndrome patients fulfilled recently defined diagnostic criteria for either definite or probable disease. Bulk CD8+ and CD4+ T cells were purified by magnetic negative isolation, whereas CD8+ TEMRA cells were enriched by FACS. Blood was drawn into EDTA tubes, processed within 24 hours, and PBMCs were isolated by density gradient centrifugation. PBMCs intended for TCR sequencing were cryopreserved in liquid nitrogen and thawed later in a water bath at 37 degrees C. The sorted or isolated CD4+, CD8+ and CD8+ TEMRA cells reached a purity of at least 90%. RNA was extracted using the RNeasy kit, and about 0.5 to 1 ug of the RNA was reverse transcribed with random hexamers. The immunoSEQ multiplex PCR assay, which covers 54 Vbeta and 13 Jbeta segments, was used to amplify TCR beta CDR3 regions. PCR amplification bias was corrected by using a synthetic template baseline for primer optimization and computational correction. In the authors' own workflow: Reads were assigned to V, D and J genes according to IMGT and analyzed in immunoSEQ Analyzer, with only productive sequences retained. Clonality was calculated as one minus the Shannon entropy normalized by log2 of the number of productive unique sequences. Public and private clones were assessed among the 100 most prevalent clones of each patient and control. Clones were defined as Susac-specific when absent from the healthy and MS cohorts, from 1052 published viral clones and from other ImmuneACCESS disease sequences. In-frame beta chains were kept once TCRdb had trimmed the public reads at Q25 with fastp and called clones with MiXCR. Under each unique CDR3 protein, matching rows form one entry showing the most common genes and DNA. The V and J calls, along with clone size, are taken from TCRdb and not from the paper's own processing. This sample gives approximately 190,000 distinct CDR3 sequences in total; around 95% of them show up just once. The top ten constitute approximately 0.089% of the sample.

The sequenced sample consisted of CD4+ T cells from PBMCs. The clonotype originates from a human donor with Susac syndrome. The chain uses TRBV3-1 and TRBJ1-6; the D segment cannot be called with confidence. The CDR3 is CASSLRHDSPLHF. The bases read TGTGCCAGCAGCCTTAGACACGATTCACCCCTCCACTTT.